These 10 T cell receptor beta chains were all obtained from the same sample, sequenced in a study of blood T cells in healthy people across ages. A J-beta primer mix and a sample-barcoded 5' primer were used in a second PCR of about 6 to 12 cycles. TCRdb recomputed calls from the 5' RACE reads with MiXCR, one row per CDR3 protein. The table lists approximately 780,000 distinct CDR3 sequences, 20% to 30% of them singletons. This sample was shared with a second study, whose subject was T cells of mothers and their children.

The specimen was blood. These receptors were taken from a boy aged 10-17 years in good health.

Written as DNA, the CDR3 is TGTGCCAGCGGGGACCTTTCTTCCACAGATACGCAGTATTTT. The encoded protein is CASGDLSSTDTQYF. The rearrangement joins TRBV12-3 or TRBV12-4 to TRBJ2-3; tentatively, D is TRBD1 or TRBD2 (5 bases each). The CDR3 runs to 14 residues. V lost 8 bases, J lost 2 bases, and 14 bases lay in between.

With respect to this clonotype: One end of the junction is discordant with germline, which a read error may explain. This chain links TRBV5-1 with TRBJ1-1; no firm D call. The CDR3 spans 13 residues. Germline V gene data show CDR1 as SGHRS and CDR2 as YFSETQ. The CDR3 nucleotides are TGCGCCAGCAGCTTGGTCAAGAACACTGAGGCTTTCTTT. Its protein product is CASSLVKNTEAFF.

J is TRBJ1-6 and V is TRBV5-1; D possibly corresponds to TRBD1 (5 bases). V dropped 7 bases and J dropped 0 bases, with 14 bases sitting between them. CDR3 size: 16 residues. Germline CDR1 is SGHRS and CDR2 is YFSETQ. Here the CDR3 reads CASSPGKGSYNSPLHF. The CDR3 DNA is TGCGCCAGCTCCCCAGGGAAAGGCTCCTATAATTCACCCCTCCACTTT.

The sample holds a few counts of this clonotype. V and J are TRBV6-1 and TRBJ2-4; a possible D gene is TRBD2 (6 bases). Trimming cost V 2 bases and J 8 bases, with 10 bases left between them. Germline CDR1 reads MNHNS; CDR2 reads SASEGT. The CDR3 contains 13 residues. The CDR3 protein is CASSEPGGDIQYF. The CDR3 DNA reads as TGTGCCAGCAGTGAACCAGGCGGGGACATTCAGTACTTC.

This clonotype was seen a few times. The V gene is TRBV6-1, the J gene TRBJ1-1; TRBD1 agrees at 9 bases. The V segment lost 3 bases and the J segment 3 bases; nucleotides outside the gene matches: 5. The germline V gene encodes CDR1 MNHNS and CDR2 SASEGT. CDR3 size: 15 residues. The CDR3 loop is CASSEQDRGYTEAFF. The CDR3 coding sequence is TGTGCCAGCAGTGAGCAGGACAGGGGTTACACTGAAGCTTTCTTT.

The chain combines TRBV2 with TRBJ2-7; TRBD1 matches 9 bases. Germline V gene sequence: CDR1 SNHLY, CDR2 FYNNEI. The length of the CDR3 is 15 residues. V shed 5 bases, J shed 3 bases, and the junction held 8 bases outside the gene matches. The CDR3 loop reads CASSLTGQGFYEQYF. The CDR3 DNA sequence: TGTGCCAGCAGTCTTACGGGACAGGGTTTCTACGAGCAGTACTTC.

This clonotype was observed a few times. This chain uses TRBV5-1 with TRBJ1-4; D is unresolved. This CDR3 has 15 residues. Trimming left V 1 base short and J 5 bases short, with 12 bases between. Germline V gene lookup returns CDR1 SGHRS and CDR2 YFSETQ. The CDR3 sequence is CASSLTGSSNEKLFF. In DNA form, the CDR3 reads TGCGCCAGCAGCTTGACCGGGAGTTCAAATGAAAAACTGTTTTTT.

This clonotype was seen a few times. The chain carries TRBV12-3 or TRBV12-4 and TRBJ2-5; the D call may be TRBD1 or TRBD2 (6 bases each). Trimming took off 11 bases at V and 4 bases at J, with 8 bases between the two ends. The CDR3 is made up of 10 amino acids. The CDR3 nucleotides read TGTGCCGGGGGGCGAGAGACCCAGTACTTC. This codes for CAGGRETQYF.

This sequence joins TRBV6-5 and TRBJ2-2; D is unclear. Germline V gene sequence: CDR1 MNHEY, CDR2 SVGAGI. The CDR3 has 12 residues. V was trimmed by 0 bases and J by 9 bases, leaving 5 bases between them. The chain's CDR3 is CASSYSSRELFF. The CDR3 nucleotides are TGTGCCAGCAGTTACTCGAGCCGGGAGCTGTTTTTT.

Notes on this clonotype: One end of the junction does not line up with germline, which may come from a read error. CDR3 sequence (DNA): TGTGCCAGCAGCCTCAGGGGAGCTAATAAAAAACTGTTTTTT. Amino acids: CASSLRGANKKLFF. The V call is TRBV12-3 or TRBV12-4, the J call TRBJ1-4; possibly TRBD1 for D (6 bases). The CDR3 has 14 amino acids.